This is a list of T cell receptor beta chains from one sample in a study of T cell responses to AZD1222 COVID-19 vaccine. Assay: immunoSEQ multiplex PCR; the TCRdb copy retains only in-frame clones and omits some. In the table there are 95,000 to 130,000 clones, 70% to 90% of which are singletons. This specimen consisted of peripheral blood, obtained on day 0 of AZD1222 vaccination. These receptors were obtained from an adult in good health. CDR3s include the opening cysteine and the closing phenylalanine or tryptophan. The order of the fields is J gene, D gene, clone size, V gene, CDR3 protein, CDR3 DNA. A D gene is named only where the DNA matches it firmly. Size is omitted from some rows. Given values are once, few, many or a class for expanded clones.

>TRBJ2-2|TRBD1|-|TRBV11-2
CASSLDRAGELFF
TGTGCCAGCAGCTTGGACAGGGCCGGGGAGCTGTTTTTT
>TRBJ2-1|-|-|TRBV6-6
CASSYLRDNEQFF
TGTGCCAGCAGTTACTTACGAGACAATGAGCAGTTCTTC
>TRBJ2-1|-|-|TRBV7-3
CASSPAVGDNEQFF
TGTGCCAGCAGCCCAGCGGTTGGGGACAATGAGCAGTTCTTC
>TRBJ2-6|TRBD1|-|TRBV7-9
CASSSDRAGANVLTF
TGTGCCAGCAGTTCCGACAGGGCTGGGGCCAACGTCCTGACTTTC
>TRBJ1-4|-|-|TRBV7-2
CASSLQGWKEKLFF
TGTGCCAGCAGCTTACAAGGGTGGAAGGAAAAACTGTTTTTT
>TRBJ2-7|TRBD1|-|TRBV6-5
CASSPDRGPSEQYF
TGTGCCAGCAGTCCGGACAGGGGGCCGAGCGAGCAGTACTTC
>TRBJ2-7|-|-|TRBV14
CASSQAQIPPYEQYF
TGTGCCAGCAGCCAAGCCCAAATACCCCCCTACGAGCAGTACTTC
>TRBJ1-2|-|-|TRBV5-6
CASSGGADGYTF
TGTGCCAGCAGCGGAGGAGCAGATGGCTACACCTTC
>TRBJ1-1|-|-|TRBV5-1
CASSLGEGTEAFF
TGCGCCAGCAGCTTAGGGGAGGGCACTGAAGCTTTCTTT
>TRBJ1-1|-|once|TRBV18
CASSPTRETEAFF
TGTGCCAGCTCACCAACAAGGGAGACTGAAGCTTTCTTT
>TRBJ2-5|-|few|TRBV7-9
CASGANQETQYF
TGTGCCAGCGGGGCAAACCAAGAGACCCAGTACTTC
>TRBJ1-6|-|once|TRBV6-1
CASSEADQGRRKSLHF
TGTGCCAGCAGTGAAGCGGACCAGGGACGGAGAAAATCCCTCCACTTT
>TRBJ2-2|TRBD2|-|TRBV7-2
CASSLRSLAGGSAGELFF
TGTGCCAGCAGCTTAAGGTCACTAGCGGGGGGATCGGCCGGGGAGCTGTTTTTT
>TRBJ1-3|-|-|TRBV3-1/TRBV3-2
CASRGRDLSSGNTIYF
TGTGCCAGCCGTGGACGGGACCTGAGCTCTGGAAACACCATATATTTT
>TRBJ2-3|TRBD1|-|TRBV7-9
CASSPQTGADTQYF
TGTGCCAGCAGCCCCCAGACAGGGGCAGATACGCAGTATTTT
>TRBJ2-1|TRBD2|-|TRBV19
CASSIRTSAFNEQFF
TGTGCCAGTAGTATCCGGACTAGCGCGTTCAATGAGCAGTTCTTC
>TRBJ2-2|TRBD2|-|TRBV5-1
CASSFAGDRNTGELFF
TGCGCCAGCAGCTTCGCGGGAGATAGGAACACCGGGGAGCTGTTTTTT
>TRBJ2-3|-|-|TRBV7-8
CASSASTDTQYF
TGTGCCAGCAGCGCCAGCACAGATACGCAGTATTTT
>TRBJ2-1|-|-|TRBV11-2
CASSWGGQNEQFF
TGTGCCAGCAGCTGGGGGGGCCAGAATGAGCAGTTCTTC
>TRBJ2-7|-|-|TRBV6-5
CASSYNSLAHEQYF
TGTGCCAGCAGTTATAACTCCCTGGCCCACGAGCAGTACTTC
>TRBJ1-1|-|-|TRBV7-2
CASSLSRLVEAFF
TGTGCCAGCAGCTTAAGTCGGTTGGTTGAAGCTTTCTTT
>TRBJ1-3|-|-|TRBV25-1
CASSEWRSSGNTIYF
TGTGCCAGCAGTGAATGGAGATCCTCTGGAAACACCATATATTTT
>TRBJ2-5|-|-|TRBV9
CASSVAGETDETQYF
TGTGCCAGCAGCGTAGCTGGCGAGACGGATGAGACCCAGTACTTC
>TRBJ1-3|-|-|TRBV19
CASSPRAQGNTIYF
TGTGCCAGTAGTCCCAGGGCTCAAGGAAACACCATATATTTT
>TRBJ1-3|-|-|TRBV11-2
CASSLNLRTIYF
TGTGCCAGCAGCTTAAACCTCCGGACCATATATTTT
>TRBJ1-2|TRBD1|-|TRBV5-1
CASSLAAGGRSVDGYTF
TGCGCCAGCAGCTTGGCGGCAGGGGGCCGGTCAGTAGATGGCTACACCTTC
>TRBJ2-7|TRBD1|-|TRBV7-6
CASSLFAGQGATYEQYF
TGTGCCAGCAGCTTATTCGCGGGACAGGGGGCTACCTACGAGCAGTACTTC
>TRBJ1-2|-|-|TRBV7-9
CASSLSWGSDYGYTF
TGTGCCAGCAGCTTGTCGTGGGGGAGCGACTATGGCTACACCTTC
>TRBJ1-2|-|-|TRBV27
CASTLGLGYGYTF
TGTGCCAGCACCCTGGGCCTCGGATATGGCTACACCTTC
>TRBJ1-2|TRBD1|-|TRBV9
CASSVEGQGRTYGYTF
TGTGCCAGCAGCGTAGAAGGACAGGGTAGGACCTATGGCTACACCTTC
>TRBJ2-3|-|-|TRBV18
CASSPLEGAADTQYF
TGTGCCAGCTCACCATTGGAGGGAGCCGCTGATACGCAGTATTTT
>TRBJ2-7|-|-|TRBV30
CAWSGVGSYEQYF
TGTGCCTGGAGTGGGGTGGGTTCCTACGAGCAGTACTTC
>TRBJ1-1|-|-|TRBV6-1
CASSEPSRGLNTEAFF
TGTGCCAGCAGTGAACCCTCAAGGGGGTTGAACACTGAAGCTTTCTTT
>TRBJ1-1|-|-|TRBV7-2
CASSLPRNTEAFF
TGTGCCAGCAGCTTGCCGAGGAACACTGAAGCTTTCTTT
>TRBJ1-6|TRBD1|-|TRBV6-5
CASSYGETGGNSPLHF
TGTGCCAGCAGTTACGGGGAGACAGGGGGTAATTCACCCCTCCACTTT
>TRBJ2-1|-|-|TRBV24-1
CATSVGGKGFYNEQFF
TGTGCCACCAGTGTTGGGGGAAAGGGGTTTTACAATGAGCAGTTCTTC
>TRBJ1-3|-|-|TRBV7-9
CASSLDWGSGNTIYF
TGTGCCAGCAGCCTAGACTGGGGCTCTGGAAACACCATATATTTT
>TRBJ2-7|-|-|TRBV7-9
CASSLGTVLYEQYF
TGTGCCAGCAGCTTAGGAACAGTTCTCTACGAGCAGTACTTC
>TRBJ1-4|-|-|TRBV30
CAWRGTVTNEKLFF
TGTGCCTGGAGGGGGACCGTTACTAATGAAAAACTGTTTTTT